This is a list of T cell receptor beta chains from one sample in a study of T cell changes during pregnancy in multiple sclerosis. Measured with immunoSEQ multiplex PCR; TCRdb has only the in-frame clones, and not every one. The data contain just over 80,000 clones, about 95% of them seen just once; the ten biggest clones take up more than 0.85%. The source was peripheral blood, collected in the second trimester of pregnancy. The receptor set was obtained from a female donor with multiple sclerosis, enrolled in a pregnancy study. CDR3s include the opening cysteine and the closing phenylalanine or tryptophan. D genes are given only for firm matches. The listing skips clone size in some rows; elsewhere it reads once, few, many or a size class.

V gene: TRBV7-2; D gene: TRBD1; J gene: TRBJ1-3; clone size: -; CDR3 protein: CASSLPDPGTGVIGNTIYF; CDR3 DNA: TGTGCCAGCAGCTTACCAGACCCCGGGACAGGGGTTATTGGAAACACCATATATTTT
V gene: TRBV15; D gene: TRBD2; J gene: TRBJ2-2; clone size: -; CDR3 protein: CATSRDLLAGGSGELFF; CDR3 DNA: TGTGCCACCAGCAGAGATCTGCTAGCGGGAGGGTCCGGGGAGCTGTTTTTT
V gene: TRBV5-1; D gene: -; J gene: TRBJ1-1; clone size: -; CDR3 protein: CASSYTEGTTEAFF; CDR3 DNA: TGCGCCAGCAGCTACACGGAGGGGACGACTGAAGCTTTCTTT
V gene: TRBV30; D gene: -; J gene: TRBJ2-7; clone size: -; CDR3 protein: CAWSVNQGFRYEQYF; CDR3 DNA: TGTGCCTGGAGTGTAAATCAGGGGTTTAGGTACGAGCAGTACTTC
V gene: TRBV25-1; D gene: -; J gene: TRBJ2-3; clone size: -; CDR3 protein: CASSAVTDTQYF; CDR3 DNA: TGTGCCAGCAGTGCCGTAACAGATACGCAGTATTTT
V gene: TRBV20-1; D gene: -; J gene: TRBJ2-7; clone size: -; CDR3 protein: CSALDSYEQYF; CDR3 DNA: TGCAGTGCTTTAGACAGCTACGAGCAGTACTTC
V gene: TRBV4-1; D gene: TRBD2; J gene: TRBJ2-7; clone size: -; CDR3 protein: CASSQGRLAGDEQYF; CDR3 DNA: TGCGCCAGCAGCCAAGGTCGGCTAGCGGGGGACGAGCAGTACTTC
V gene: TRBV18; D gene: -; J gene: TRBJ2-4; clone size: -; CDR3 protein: CASSTTREGRYKNIQYF; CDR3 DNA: TGTGCCAGCTCAACCACCCGCGAAGGGAGATACAAAAACATTCAGTACTTC
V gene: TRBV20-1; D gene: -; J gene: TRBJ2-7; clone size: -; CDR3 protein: CSAGFYEQYF; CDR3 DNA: TGCAGTGCTGGCTTCTACGAGCAGTACTTC
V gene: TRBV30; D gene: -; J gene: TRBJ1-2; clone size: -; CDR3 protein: CAWSPPNRRARYTF; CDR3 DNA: TGTGCCTGGAGCCCCCCAAACAGGAGGGCTCGCTACACCTTC
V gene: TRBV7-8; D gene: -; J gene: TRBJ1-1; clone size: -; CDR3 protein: CASSPGRAGTNTEAFF; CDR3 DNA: TGTGCCAGCAGCCCCGGCCGAGCAGGAACGAACACTGAAGCTTTCTTT
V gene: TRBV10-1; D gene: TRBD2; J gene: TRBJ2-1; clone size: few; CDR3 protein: CASSELAGVNEQFF; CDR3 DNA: TGCGCCAGCAGTGAACTAGCGGGAGTGAATGAGCAGTTCTTC
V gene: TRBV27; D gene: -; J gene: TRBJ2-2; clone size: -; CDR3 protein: CASSSLGTGELFF; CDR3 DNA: TGTGCCAGCAGTTCCCTAGGCACCGGGGAGCTGTTTTTT
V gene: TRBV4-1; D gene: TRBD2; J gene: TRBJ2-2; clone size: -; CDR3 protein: CASSHELAANTGELFF; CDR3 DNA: TGCGCCAGCAGCCATGAACTAGCGGCGAACACCGGGGAGCTGTTTTTT
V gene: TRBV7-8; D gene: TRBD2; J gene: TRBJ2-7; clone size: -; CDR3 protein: CASSLATSGSTYEQYF; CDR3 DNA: TGTGCCAGCAGCTTAGCGACTAGCGGGTCGACCTACGAGCAGTACTTC
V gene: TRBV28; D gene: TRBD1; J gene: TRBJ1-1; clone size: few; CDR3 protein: CASSWGTTGPNTEAFF; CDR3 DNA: TGTGCCAGCAGTTGGGGGACGACAGGGCCCAACACTGAAGCTTTCTTT
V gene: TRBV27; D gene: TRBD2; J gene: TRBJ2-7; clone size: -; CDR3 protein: CASRTSGGPYEQYF; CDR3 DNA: TGTGCCAGCAGGACTAGCGGGGGACCTTACGAGCAGTACTTC
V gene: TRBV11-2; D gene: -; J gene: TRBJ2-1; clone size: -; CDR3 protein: CASSLNLIRLFNEQFF; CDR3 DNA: TGTGCCAGCAGCTTAAACCTCATTAGACTATTCAATGAGCAGTTCTTC
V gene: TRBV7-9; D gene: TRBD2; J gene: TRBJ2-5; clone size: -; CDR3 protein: CASSLGSLAGQETQYF; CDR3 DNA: TGTGCCAGCAGCTTAGGGTCACTAGCGGGCCAAGAGACCCAGTACTTC
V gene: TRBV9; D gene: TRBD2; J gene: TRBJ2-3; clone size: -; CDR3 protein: CASSESGSVADTQYF; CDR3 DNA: TGTGCCAGCAGTGAAAGCGGGAGTGTTGCAGATACGCAGTATTTT
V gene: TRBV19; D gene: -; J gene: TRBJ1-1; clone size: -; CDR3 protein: CASSMGRGGNTEAFF; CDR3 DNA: TGTGCCAGTAGTATGGGGCGAGGTGGAAACACTGAAGCTTTCTTT
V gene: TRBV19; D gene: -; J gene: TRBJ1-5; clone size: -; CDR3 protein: CASSQGRGQPQHF; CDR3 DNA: TGTGCCAGTAGTCAGGGAAGGGGTCAGCCCCAGCATTTT
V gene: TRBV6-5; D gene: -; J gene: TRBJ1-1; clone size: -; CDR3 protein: CASSYSGTQNTEAFF; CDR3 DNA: TGTGCCAGCAGTTATTCCGGGACTCAGAACACTGAAGCTTTCTTT
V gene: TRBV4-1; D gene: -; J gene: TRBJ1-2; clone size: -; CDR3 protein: CASSQDQGGNGYTF; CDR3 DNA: TGCGCCAGCAGCCAAGATCAGGGCGGAAATGGCTACACCTTC
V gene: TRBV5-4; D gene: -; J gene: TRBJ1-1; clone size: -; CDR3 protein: CASSLSGRRAEAFF; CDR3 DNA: TGTGCCAGCAGCTTGTCAGGGCGTCGGGCTGAAGCTTTCTTT
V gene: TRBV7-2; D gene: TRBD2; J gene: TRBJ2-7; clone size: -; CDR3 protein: CASSLAAGDHEQYF; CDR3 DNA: TGTGCCAGCAGCTTAGCGGCGGGAGATCACGAGCAGTACTTC